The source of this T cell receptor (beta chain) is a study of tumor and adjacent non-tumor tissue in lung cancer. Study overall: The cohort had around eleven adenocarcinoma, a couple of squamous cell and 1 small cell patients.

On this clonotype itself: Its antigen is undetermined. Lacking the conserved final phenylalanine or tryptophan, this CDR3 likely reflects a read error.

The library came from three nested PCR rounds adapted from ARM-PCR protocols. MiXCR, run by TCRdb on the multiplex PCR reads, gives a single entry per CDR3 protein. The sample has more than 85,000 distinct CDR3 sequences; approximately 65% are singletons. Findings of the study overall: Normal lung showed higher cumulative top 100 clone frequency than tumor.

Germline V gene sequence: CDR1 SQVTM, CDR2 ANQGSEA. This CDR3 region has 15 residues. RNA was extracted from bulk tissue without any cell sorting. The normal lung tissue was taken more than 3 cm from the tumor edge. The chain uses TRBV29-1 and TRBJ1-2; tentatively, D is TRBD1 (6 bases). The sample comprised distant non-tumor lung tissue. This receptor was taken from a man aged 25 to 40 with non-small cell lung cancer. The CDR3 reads CSIDVAGAILGGYTI. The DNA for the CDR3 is TGCAGCATTGATGTGGCAGGGGCGATCCTGGGAGGCTACACCATA.